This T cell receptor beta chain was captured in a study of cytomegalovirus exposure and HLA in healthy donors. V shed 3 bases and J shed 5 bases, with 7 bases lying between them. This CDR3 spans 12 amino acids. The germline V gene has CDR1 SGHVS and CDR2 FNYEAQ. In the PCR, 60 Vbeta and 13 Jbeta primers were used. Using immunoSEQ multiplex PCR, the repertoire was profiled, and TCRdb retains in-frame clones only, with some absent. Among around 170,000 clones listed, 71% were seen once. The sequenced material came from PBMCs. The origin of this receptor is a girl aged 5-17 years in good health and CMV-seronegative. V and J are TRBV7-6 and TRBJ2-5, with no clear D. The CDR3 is CASSFLSETQYF. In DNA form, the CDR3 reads TGTGCCAGCAGCTTTTTATCTGAGACCCAGTACTTC.